These 10 T cell receptor beta chains came from one sample sequenced in a study of T-cell reconstitution after alpha-beta-depleted transplantation in children. Researchers prepared the TCRbeta library using unique molecular identifiers, the study reports. Via MiXCR, TCRdb re-called the PCR reads, giving one row per CDR3 protein. The table shows over 550,000 distinct CDR3 sequences, with roughly a tenth occurring only once. This sample comprised PBMCs from the stem cell graft donor, obtained from the stem cell graft. The receptors come from a human donor who donated a stem cell graft to a child with acute myeloid leukemia.

A few counts support this clonotype. The chain couples TRBV20-1 to TRBJ2-1, with D possibly TRBD1 on 5 matching bases. The V gene lost 5 bases and the J gene lost 7 bases, with 15 bases spanning the gap. This CDR3 is built from 13 residues. CDR1 is DFQATT, CDR2 SNEGSKA, per germline (reference sequence). The CDR3 is CSAEGDFMNEQFF. Here the CDR3 DNA reads TGCAGTGCTGAAGGGGATTTTATGAATGAGCAGTTCTTC.

This chain connects TRBV15 to TRBJ2-7, with D uncertain. V gave up 0 bases and J gave up 3 bases, with 6 bases separating them. The germline V gene encodes CDR1 LNHNV and CDR2 YYDKDF (reference sequence). This CDR3 is 13 amino acids long. CDR3 bases: TGTGCCACCAGCAGAGAGGTATTCTACGAGCAGTACTTC. Translated: CATSREVFYEQYF. Together with reference TRBV15 and TRBJ2-7, the CDR3 gives the full variable domain: DAMVIQNPRYQVTQFGKPVTLSCSQTLNHNVMYWYQQKSSQAPKLLFHYYDKDFNNEADTPDNFQSRRPNTSFCFLDIRSPGLGDTAMYLCATSREVFYEQYFGPGTRLTVT.

The chain carries TRBV28 and TRBJ2-1; maybe TRBD1 (6 bases). Trimming stripped 6 bases from V and 0 bases from J, with 18 bases between. CDR3 length equals 17 residues. Germline-derived CDR1 and CDR2 are MDHEN and SYDVKM. DNA of the CDR3: TGTGCCAGCAGCAGTTCCCTCGGACAGCTCTCCTACAATGAGCAGTTCTTC. As protein: CASSSSLGQLSYNEQFF.

In its sample, this clonotype was seen many times. The gene calls are TRBV3-1 and TRBJ2-7; 8 nucleotides line up with TRBD1. The CDR3 runs 11 residues. V was clipped by 1 base and J by 11 bases; unmatched bases: 1. CDR1 and CDR2 (germline): LGHDT, YNNKEL (reference sequence). CDR3 sequence reads: CASSQADREYF. CDR3 DNA: TGTGCCAGCAGCCAAGCGGACAGGGAGTACTTC.

This rearrangement joins TRBV6-1 to TRBJ2-7; 14 nucleotides match TRBD2. V lost 6 bases to trimming and J lost 8 bases; unmatched junction nucleotides: 6. Germline assignment: CDR1 MNHNS and CDR2 SASEGT. The CDR3 is made up of 14 amino acids. CDR3 DNA sequence: TGTGCCAGCAGACAGGGACTAGCGGGAGCCCAGCAGTACTTC. Protein: CASRQGLAGAQQYF.

This clonotype was seen at least ten times. The chain is built from TRBV20-1 and TRBJ2-7, with D possibly matching TRBD2 (6 bases). This CDR3 contains 15 residues. Trimming cost V 3 bases and J 2 bases, with 17 bases left between them. CDR1 is DFQATT and CDR2 is SNEGSKA in the germline V gene (reference sequence). As DNA, the CDR3 is TGCAGTGCTAGCGTTCTGCGGGGCCATGCCTACGAGCAGTACTTC. Amino acids: CSASVLRGHAYEQYF.

This clonotype was found a few times. The chain combines TRBV30 with TRBJ2-1; 9 bases map to TRBD2. Germline V CDR1 and CDR2: GTSNPN, SVGIG (reference sequence). The CDR3 consists of 13 residues. V dropped 7 bases and J dropped 3; count of bases not matched to a gene: 4. The CDR3 DNA sequence: TGTGCCTATAGCGGGAGATTCTACAATGAGCAGTTCTTC. The encoded protein is CAYSGRFYNEQFF. The whole variable domain, filled in from reference TRBV30 and TRBJ2-1, reads SQTIHQWPATLVQPVGSPLSLECTVEGTSNPNLYWYRQAAGRGLQLLFYSVGIGQISSEVPQNLSASRPQDRQFILSSKKLLLSDSGFYLCAYSGRFYNEQFFGPGTRLTVL.

The chain employs TRBV20-1 and TRBJ1-1, with 8 positions matching TRBD1. The germline gives CDR1 DFQATT, CDR2 SNEGSKA (reference sequence). After removal of 0 bases from V and 8 bases from J, the junction contained 8 bases not matched to a gene. The CDR3 spans 14 residues. The CDR3 DNA is TGCAGTGCTAGAGATAGGACAGGGCCTAAGGAAGCTTTCTTT. Amino acid sequence: CSARDRTGPKEAFF.

This clonotype was seen only a few times. This chain joins TRBV7-3 and TRBJ1-6; D gene uncertain. V gave up 5 bases and J gave up 7 bases, with 15 bases separating them. The CDR3 length is 15 residues. Germline values: CDR1 SGHTA, CDR2 FQGTGA. DNA for the CDR3: TGTGCCAGCAGCCGGACCGGGCTAGGGAATTCACCCCTCCACTTT. Amino acid sequence: CASSRTGLGNSPLHF.

The V and J genes are TRBV24-1 and TRBJ2-1; 12 bases are shared with TRBD2. CDR1 KGHDR and CDR2 SFDVKD come from the germline V gene. V gave up 2 bases and J gave up 8 bases; unmatched junction bases: 9. The CDR3 extends over 17 amino acids. CDR3 sequence reads: CATSDSSTSGRFDEQFF. Here the CDR3 DNA reads TGTGCCACCAGTGATTCCTCGACTAGCGGGAGATTCGATGAGCAGTTCTTC.